This TCR beta chain was sequenced for a study of cytomegalovirus exposure and HLA in healthy donors. Trimming left V 1 base short and J 2 bases short, with 12 bases between. CDR3 length: 15 residues. Germline V gene sequence: CDR1 SGHVS, CDR2 FQNEAQ. The PCR was carried out with 60 Vbeta primers and 13 Jbeta primers. Assay used: immunoSEQ multiplex PCR; TCRdb lists only in-frame clones, some missing. Found here are about 150,000 clones, 80% to 90% of them singletons; the top ten hold more than 4%. This receptor was taken from a woman aged 40 to 55 in good health and CMV-seropositive. The rearrangement links TRBV7-8 to TRBJ2-7; D gene uncertain. Sequenced: PBMCs. CDR3 DNA: TGTGCCAGCAGCTTAGGGCAGGCTGATACCTACGAGCAGTACTTC. It encodes CASSLGQADTYEQYF.